This T cell receptor beta chain emerged from a study of monozygotic twins with inflammatory bowel disease. The CDR3 is 17 amino acids. Per germline, CDR1 SGHRS and CDR2 YFSETQ. TCRdb reprocessed the 5' RACE reads, keeping one entry per CDR3 protein, no DNA. Found here are under 150,000 distinct CDR3 sequences; the top ten clones hold 2% to 2.5%. This receptor was identified in a human donor with ulcerative colitis or Crohn's disease, or a healthy co-twin of an affected twin (not recorded which). Sequencing was performed on blood. The gene calls are TRBV5-1 and TRBJ2-3; TCRdb selects TRBD1, and the lack of DNA leaves this call unchecked. This CDR3 is CASSLDSRQVVTDTQYF.